The present T cell receptor (beta chain) was sequenced within a study of cytomegalovirus exposure and HLA in healthy donors. As concerns this clone: What it recognizes is unknown.

With 60 Vbeta and 13 Jbeta primers, the PCR was carried out. TCRdb keeps only in-frame clones here, not all; method: immunoSEQ multiplex PCR. This table lists over 40,000 clones. Study conclusions and caveats: A later analysis reported that several of the most significant clusters appeared to be linked to common viral pathogens, among them Epstein-Barr virus. In a later analysis, across HLA loci, associated TCR counts were highest for DRB1, lowest for HLA-C.

This CDR3 region has 14 residues. Per germline, CDR1 MNHNS and CDR2 SASEGT. V shed 4 bases and J shed 5 bases, with 11 bases lying between them. The clonotype comes from a woman between 40 and 50 years old in good health and CMV-seronegative. The chain combines TRBV6-1 with TRBJ2-2; D is unclear. The sequenced sample consisted of PBMCs. The CDR3 protein is CASSVLVRTGELFF. CDR3 nucleotides: TGTGCCAGCAGTGTGCTAGTAAGGACCGGGGAGCTGTTTTTT.